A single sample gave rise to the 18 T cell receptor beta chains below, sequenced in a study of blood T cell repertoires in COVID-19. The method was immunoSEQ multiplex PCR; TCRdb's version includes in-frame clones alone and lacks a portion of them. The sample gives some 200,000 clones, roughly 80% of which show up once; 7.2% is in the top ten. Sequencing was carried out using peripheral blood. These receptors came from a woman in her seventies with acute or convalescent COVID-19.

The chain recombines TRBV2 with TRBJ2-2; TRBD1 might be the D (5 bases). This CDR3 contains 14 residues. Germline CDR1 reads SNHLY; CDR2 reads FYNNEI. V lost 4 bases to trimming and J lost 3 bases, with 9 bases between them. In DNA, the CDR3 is TGTGCCAGCAGTGCCCAGGGTTACACCGGGGAGCTGTTTTTT. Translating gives CASSAQGYTGELFF.

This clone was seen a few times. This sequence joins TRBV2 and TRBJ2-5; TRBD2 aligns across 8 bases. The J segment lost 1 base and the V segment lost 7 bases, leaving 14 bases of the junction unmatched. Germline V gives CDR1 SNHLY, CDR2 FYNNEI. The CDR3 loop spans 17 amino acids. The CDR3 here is CASKRFLLRGGQETQYF. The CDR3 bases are TGTGCCAGCAAACGCTTTCTCCTACGGGGGGGCCAAGAGACCCAGTACTTC.

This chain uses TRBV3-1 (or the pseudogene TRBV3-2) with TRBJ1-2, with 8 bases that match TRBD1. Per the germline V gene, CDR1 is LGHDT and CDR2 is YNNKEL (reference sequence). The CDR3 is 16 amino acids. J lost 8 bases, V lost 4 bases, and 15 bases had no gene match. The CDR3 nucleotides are TGTGCCAGCAGCCGCCGCGTCGGGCAGGGGGCGCTCGGCTACACCTTC. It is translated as CASSRRVGQGALGYTF.

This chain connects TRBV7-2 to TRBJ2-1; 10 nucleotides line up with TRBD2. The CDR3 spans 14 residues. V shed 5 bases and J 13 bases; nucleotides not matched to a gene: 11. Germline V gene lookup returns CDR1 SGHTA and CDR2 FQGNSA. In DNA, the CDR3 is TGTGCCAGCAGCCAAAAGCTAGCGGGGGCCACACAGTTCTTC. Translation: CASSQKLAGATQFF.

In nucleotides, the CDR3 is TGTGCCAGCAGCCCCTTCTTATACAATGAGCAGTTCTTC. It codes for CASSPFLYNEQFF. The chain combines TRBV9 with TRBJ2-1; D not resolved. There are 13 residues in the CDR3. V was shortened by 4 bases and J by 4 bases, with 9 bases between the two germline ends. The germline gives CDR1 SGDLS, CDR2 YYNGEE.

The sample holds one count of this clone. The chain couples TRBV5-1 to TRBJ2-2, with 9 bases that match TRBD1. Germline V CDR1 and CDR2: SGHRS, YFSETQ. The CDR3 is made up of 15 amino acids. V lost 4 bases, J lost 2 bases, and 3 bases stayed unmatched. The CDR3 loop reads CASSAGQGNTGELFF. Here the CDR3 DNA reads TGCGCCAGCAGCGCGGGACAGGGAAACACCGGGGAGCTGTTTTTT.

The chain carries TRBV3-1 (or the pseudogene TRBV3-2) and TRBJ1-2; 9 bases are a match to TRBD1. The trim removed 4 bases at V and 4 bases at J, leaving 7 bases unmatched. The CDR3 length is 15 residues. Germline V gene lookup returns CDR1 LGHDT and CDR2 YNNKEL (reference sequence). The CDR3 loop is CASSRSGTGTYGYTF. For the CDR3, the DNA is TGTGCCAGCAGCCGTTCCGGGACAGGGACCTATGGCTACACCTTC.

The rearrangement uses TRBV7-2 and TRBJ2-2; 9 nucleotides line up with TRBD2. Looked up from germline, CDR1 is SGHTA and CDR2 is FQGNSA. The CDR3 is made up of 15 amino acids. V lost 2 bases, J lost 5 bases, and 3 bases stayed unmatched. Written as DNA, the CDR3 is TGTGCCAGCAGCTTACGGCGGGAGGGGACCGGGGAGCTGTTTTTT. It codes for CASSLRREGTGELFF.

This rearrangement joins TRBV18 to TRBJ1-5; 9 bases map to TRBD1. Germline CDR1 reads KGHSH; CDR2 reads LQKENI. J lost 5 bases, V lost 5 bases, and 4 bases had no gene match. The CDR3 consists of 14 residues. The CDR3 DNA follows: TGTGCCAGCTCAGGGACAGGGAGAGATCAGCCCCAGCATTTT. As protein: CASSGTGRDQPQHF.

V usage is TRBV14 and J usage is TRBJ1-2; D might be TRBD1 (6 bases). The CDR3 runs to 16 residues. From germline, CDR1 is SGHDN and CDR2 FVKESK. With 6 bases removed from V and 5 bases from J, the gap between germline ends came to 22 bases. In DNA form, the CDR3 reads TGTGCCAGCAGTCCCTCTCGACAGGCTACCCTATATGGCTACACCTTC. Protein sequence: CASSPSRQATLYGYTF.

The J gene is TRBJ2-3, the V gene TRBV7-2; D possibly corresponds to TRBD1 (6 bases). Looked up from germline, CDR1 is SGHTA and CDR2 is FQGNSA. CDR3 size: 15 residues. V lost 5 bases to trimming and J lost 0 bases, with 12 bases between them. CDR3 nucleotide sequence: TGTGCCAGCAGCGGACAGTTGCCTAGCACAGATACGCAGTATTTT. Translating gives CASSGQLPSTDTQYF.

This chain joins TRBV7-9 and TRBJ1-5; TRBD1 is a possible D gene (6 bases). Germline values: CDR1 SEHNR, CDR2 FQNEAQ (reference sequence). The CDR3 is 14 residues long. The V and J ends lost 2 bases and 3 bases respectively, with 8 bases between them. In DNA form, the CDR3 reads TGTGCCAGCAGCTTACAGGGGAACAATCAGCCCCAGCATTTT. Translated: CASSLQGNNQPQHF.

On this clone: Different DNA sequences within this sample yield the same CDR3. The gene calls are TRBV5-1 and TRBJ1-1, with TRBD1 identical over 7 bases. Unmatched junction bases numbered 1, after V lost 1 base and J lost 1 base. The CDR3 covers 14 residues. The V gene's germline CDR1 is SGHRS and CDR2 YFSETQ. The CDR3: CASSLQGGNTEAFF. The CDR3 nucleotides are TGCGCCAGCAGCTTGCAGGGGGGGAACACTGAAGCTTTCTTT.

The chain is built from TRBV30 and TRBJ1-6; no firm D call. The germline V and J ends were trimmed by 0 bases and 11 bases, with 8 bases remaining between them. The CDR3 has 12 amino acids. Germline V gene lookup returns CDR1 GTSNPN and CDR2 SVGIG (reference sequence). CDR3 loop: CAWSVAVPPLHF. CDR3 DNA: TGTGCCTGGAGTGTAGCTGTACCACCCCTCCACTTT.

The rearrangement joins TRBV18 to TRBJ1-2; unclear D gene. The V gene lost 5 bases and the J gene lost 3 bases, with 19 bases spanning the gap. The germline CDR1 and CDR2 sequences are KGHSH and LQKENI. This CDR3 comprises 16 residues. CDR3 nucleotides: TGTGCCAGCTCATCGCGAAGCGAGGGTTTAGACTATGGCTACACCTTC. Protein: CASSSRSEGLDYGYTF.

The CDR3 reads CASSAGLAGYQETQYF. The CDR3 nucleotides are TGTGCCAGCAGTGCGGGACTAGCGGGGTACCAAGAGACCCAGTACTTC. The V call is TRBV27, the J call TRBJ2-5, with 13 nucleotides matching TRBD2. Germline CDR1 is MNHEY and CDR2 is SMNVEV (reference sequence). The ends lost 5 bases at V and 0 bases at J; junction bases unmatched: 3. This CDR3 region has 16 residues.

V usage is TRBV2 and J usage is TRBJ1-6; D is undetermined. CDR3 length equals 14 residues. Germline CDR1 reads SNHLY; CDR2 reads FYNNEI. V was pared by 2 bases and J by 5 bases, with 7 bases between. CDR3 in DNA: TGTGCCAGCAGTGAATGGCTGGATAATTCACCCCTCCACTTT. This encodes CASSEWLDNSPLHF.

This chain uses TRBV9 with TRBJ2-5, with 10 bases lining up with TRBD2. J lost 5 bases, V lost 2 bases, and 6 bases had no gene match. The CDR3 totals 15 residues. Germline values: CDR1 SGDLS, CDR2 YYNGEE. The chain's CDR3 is CASSVPSGGAETQYF. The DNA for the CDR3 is TGTGCCAGCAGCGTGCCCAGCGGGGGGGCGGAGACCCAGTACTTC.